The 27 T cell receptor beta chains in this list originate from one sample, sequenced in a study of shared clonotypes between healthy human individuals. TCRdb keeps only in-frame clones here, not all; method: immunoSEQ multiplex PCR. The sample holds around 2.5 million clones, under 95% seen once. Material: naive CD4+ T cells from PBMCs. Subset here: CD45RA+ positively selected. The source is a man younger than 30 in good health. Some clones in this sample may be carry-over from other donors' samples.

The genes are TRBV4-2 and TRBJ2-1, with 7 bases matching TRBD2. From germline, CDR1 is LGHNA and CDR2 YNFKEQ. The CDR3 is 16 residues long. V lost 4 bases, J lost 3 bases, and 9 bases stayed unmatched. DNA of the CDR3: TGTGCCAGCAGCCTCACCCTAGCGGAACGCTACAATGAGCAGTTCTTC. Encoded protein: CASSLTLAERYNEQFF.

V gene TRBV15 combines with J gene TRBJ2-7; possibly TRBD1 for D (5 bases). Trimming took off 1 base at V and 7 bases at J, with 14 bases between the two ends. The CDR3 consists of 14 residues. Germline V gene lookup returns CDR1 LNHNV and CDR2 YYDKDF (reference sequence). The CDR3, as DNA: TGTGCCACCAGCAGAGTGGCCCAGGGTCGGGAGCAGTACTTC. It encodes CATSRVAQGREQYF.

This chain links TRBV28 with TRBJ2-3; D gene unclear. The CDR3 sequence is 14 residues long. Germline V CDR1 and CDR2: MDHEN, SYDVKM. V was clipped by 6 bases and J by 2 bases, with 12 bases between them. CDR3 sequence: CASSLRAFTDTQYF. CDR3 in DNA: TGTGCCAGCAGCCTTAGGGCCTTCACAGATACGCAGTATTTT.

Details on this clone: The sample holds other DNA sequences that translate to the same CDR3. The chain links TRBV28 to TRBJ1-4, with 10 bases identical to TRBD1. Per germline, CDR1 MDHEN and CDR2 SYDVKM. The CDR3 has 15 residues. J lost 6 bases, V lost 2 bases, and 3 bases had no gene match. CDR3 protein: CASSLGGTGDEKLFF. For the CDR3, the DNA is TGTGCCAGCAGTTTAGGGGGGACAGGGGATGAAAAACTGTTTTTT.

This clone was observed a single time. The chain couples TRBV30 to TRBJ2-5, with D possibly being TRBD2 (5 bases). From germline, CDR1 is GTSNPN and CDR2 SVGIG (reference sequence). CDR3 length: 12 residues. Trimming took off 4 bases at V and 2 bases at J, with 8 bases between the two ends. The CDR3 here is CAWTGLQETQYF. The DNA of the CDR3 is TGTGCCTGGACCGGACTGCAAGAGACCCAGTACTTC.

The chain recombines TRBV29-1 with TRBJ1-3; maybe TRBD1 (5 bases). This CDR3 is built from 15 residues. From germline, CDR1 is SQVTM and CDR2 ANQGSEA. The V end lost 1 base, the J end lost 4 bases, and 14 bases lay between the germline ends. The CDR3, as DNA: TGCAGCGTTGAAGGCACCCGGGGGATCGGAAACACCATATATTTT. This sequence encodes CSVEGTRGIGNTIYF.

This clone came up once. This rearrangement joins TRBV27 to TRBJ2-1; D is perhaps TRBD2 (6 bases). The CDR3 consists of 17 residues. The V gene's germline CDR1 is MNHEY and CDR2 SMNVEV (reference sequence). Trimming shortened V by 2 bases and J by 4 bases, and 18 bases separated the two germline ends. DNA for the CDR3: TGTGCCAGCAGTTTACTAGGACGGGGGTCCCTTTACAATGAGCAGTTCTTC. Translated, it gives CASSLLGRGSLYNEQFF.

The J gene is TRBJ2-2, the V gene TRBV6-5, with TRBD1 as a possible D gene (5 bases). V lost 0 bases, J lost 6 bases, and 11 bases lay in between. Germline-derived CDR1 and CDR2 are MNHEY and SVGAGI. This CDR3 region has 15 residues. The CDR3 is CASSYSQGGAGELFF. The CDR3 DNA is TGTGCCAGCAGTTACTCGCAGGGTGGGGCCGGGGAGCTGTTTTTT.

The CDR3 sequence is CASSVAEVRSETQYF. As DNA, the CDR3 is TGTGCCAGCAGCGTAGCTGAGGTTCGGTCAGAGACCCAGTACTTC. The chain couples TRBV9 to TRBJ2-5; D ambiguous. From germline, CDR1 is SGDLS and CDR2 YYNGEE. V shed 0 bases and J shed 4 bases, with 13 bases lying between them. The CDR3 is 15 residues long.

About this clone itself: The junction and the germline gene differ at one end; a read error may be behind it. This chain connects TRBV19 to TRBJ2-2; TRBD1 matches 10 bases. The CDR3 is 11 amino acids. Germline V lookup: CDR1 LNHDA, CDR2 SQIVND (reference sequence). The CDR3 region has the DNA TGTGCCAGTAGTACCACCGGGACAGGGGCTTTT. Its translation: CASSTTGTGAF.

The J gene is TRBJ1-5, the V gene TRBV5-1; no clear D. Germline assignment: CDR1 SGHRS and CDR2 YFSETQ. This CDR3 comprises 13 residues. V lost 3 bases to trimming and J lost 3 bases, with 7 bases between them. CDR3 coding DNA: TGCGCCAGCAGCTACCAGCCCAATCAGCCCCAGCATTTT. Translated: CASSYQPNQPQHF.

J is TRBJ1-5 and V is TRBV6-6; 11 nucleotides agree with TRBD1. V was pared by 2 bases and J by 7 bases, with 4 bases of the junction left unmatched. Germline assignment: CDR1 MNHNY and CDR2 SVGAGI (reference sequence). The CDR3 spans 15 residues. The chain's CDR3 is CASSYVDRGLQPQHF. As DNA, the CDR3 is TGTGCCAGCAGTTACGTGGACAGGGGGCTCCAGCCCCAGCATTTT.

The chain combines TRBV5-6 with TRBJ2-1, with D perhaps TRBD2 (6 bases). CDR1 is SGHDT, CDR2 YYEEEE, per germline. The CDR3 totals 16 residues. Trimming removed 2 bases from V and 4 bases from J, with 16 bases in between. The CDR3 loop reads CASSFFRRDLYNEQFF. In DNA form, the CDR3 reads TGTGCCAGCAGCTTTTTCAGGCGGGACCTATACAATGAGCAGTTCTTC. Using reference TRBV5-6 and TRBJ2-1 for the parts outside the CDR3, the full variable domain is DAGVTQSPTHLIKTRGQQVTLRCSPKSGHDTVSWYQQALGQGPQFIFQYYEEEERQRGNFPDRFSGHQFPNYSSELNVNALLLGDSALYLCASSFFRRDLYNEQFFGPGTRLTVL.

The chain joins TRBV5-4 to TRBJ2-2; TRBD1 agrees at 7 bases. The CDR3 is made up of 16 amino acids. Trimming took 1 base from V and 7 from J; bases not matched to a gene: 10. Germline V lookup: CDR1 SGHNT, CDR2 YYREEE (reference sequence). In DNA, the CDR3 is TGTGCCAGCAGCTTGCGACTGACAGGGTCTGGCGGGGAGCTGTTTTTT. This translates into CASSLRLTGSGGELFF. Full variable domain (missing parts from reference TRBV5-4 and TRBJ2-2): ETGVTQSPTHLIKTRGQQVTLRCSSQSGHNTVSWYQQALGQGPQFIFQYYREEENGRGNFPPRFSGLQFPNYSSELNVNALELDDSALYLCASSLRLTGSGGELFFGEGSRLTVL.

In its sample, this clone was seen a few times. This same CDR3 is encoded by further DNA sequences in the sample. J is TRBJ1-1 and V is TRBV6-6; TRBD1 matches at 9 bases. J gave up 1 base and V 6 bases, and 3 bases lay outside the gene matches. CDR3 size: 14 residues. Germline lookup yields CDR1 MNHNY and CDR2 SVGAGI (reference sequence). The CDR3 loop reads CASSPGQGNTEAFF. DNA of the CDR3: TGTGCCAGCAGCCCGGGACAGGGGAACACTGAAGCTTTCTTT.

The rearrangement links TRBV19 to TRBJ2-2; 7 bases are a match to TRBD1. V dropped 7 bases and J dropped 5; count of bases not matched to a gene: 4. In germline, CDR1 is LNHDA, CDR2 SQIVND (reference sequence). The CDR3 length is 13 residues. The CDR3 coding sequence is TGTGCCAGTAATGCAGGGGGTACCGGGGAGCTGTTTTTT. Encoded protein: CASNAGGTGELFF.

V is TRBV7-8 and J is TRBJ2-5; D may be TRBD1 (6 bases). V was cut by 5 bases and J by 5 bases, with 21 bases left in between. Germline-derived CDR1 and CDR2 are SGHVS and FQNEAQ. CDR3 length equals 16 residues. The CDR3 DNA is TGTGCCAGCAGCGAGGGGGTTGGATCTTTATGGGAGACCCAGTACTTC. Protein product: CASSEGVGSLWETQYF.

This clone showed up just once. The chain joins TRBV7-3 to TRBJ2-3; D is unresolved. This CDR3 has 14 amino acids. Germline V gives CDR1 SGHTA, CDR2 FQGTGA. Between the trimmed V and J ends, which lost 2 bases and 5 bases, there was a span of 11 bases. The CDR3 spells CASSLGVVGDTQYF. The CDR3 DNA follows: TGTGCCAGCAGCTTAGGGGTAGTCGGAGATACGCAGTATTTT.

As concerns this clone: Different DNA sequences within this sample yield the same CDR3. The genes are TRBV9 and TRBJ2-1, with 11 bases aligning to TRBD2. The length of the CDR3 is 15 residues. Germline CDR1 reads SGDLS; CDR2 reads YYNGEE. Trimming cost V 5 bases and J 7 bases; bases outside gene matches: 8. As DNA, the CDR3 is TGTGCCAGCAGGCCTACTAGCGGGAGTTATAATGAGCAGTTCTTC. Its protein product is CASRPTSGSYNEQFF. Full variable domain (remainder filled in from reference TRBV9 and TRBJ2-1): DSGVTQTPKHLITATGQRVTLRCSPRSGDLSVYWYQQSLDQGLQFLIQYYNGEERAKGNILERFSAQQFPDLHSELNLSSLELGDSALYFCASRPTSGSYNEQFFGPGTRLTVL.

This clone has only one observation. This chain links TRBV28 with TRBJ2-7; D is unclear. CDR3 length: 12 residues. V shed 3 bases and J shed 5 bases, with 8 bases lying between them. The germline CDR1 and CDR2 sequences are MDHEN and SYDVKM. The CDR3 bases are TGTGCCAGCAGTTTTTTGGCCCACGAGCAGTACTTC. Translating it yields CASSFLAHEQYF.

The gene calls are TRBV5-4 and TRBJ2-3, with 15 bases identical to TRBD2. This CDR3 has 18 amino acids. V lost 4 bases, J lost 5 bases, and 11 bases stayed unmatched. Germline lookup yields CDR1 SGHNT and CDR2 YYREEE (reference sequence). CDR3 DNA: TGTGCCAGCAGCCGTCCGGGACTAGCGGGAGGAGTTGGAGATACGCAGTATTTT. This sequence encodes CASSRPGLAGGVGDTQYF.

The genes are TRBV15 and TRBJ2-5; D is possibly TRBD2 (7 bases). The CDR3 extends over 14 amino acids. V was shortened by 3 bases and J by 5 bases, with 13 bases between the two germline ends. The germline CDR1 and CDR2 sequences are LNHNV and YYDKDF (reference sequence). CDR3 residues: CATSRGGGSETQYF. The DNA of the CDR3 is TGTGCCACCAGCAGGGGGGGCGGGAGTGAGACCCAGTACTTC. The complete variable domain, with remaining parts taken from reference TRBV15 and TRBJ2-5, reads DAMVIQNPRYQVTQFGKPVTLSCSQTLNHNVMYWYQQKSSQAPKLLFHYYDKDFNNEADTPDNFQSRRPNTSFCFLDIRSPGLGDTAMYLCATSRGGGSETQYFGPGTRLLVL.

The chain uses TRBV6-5 and TRBJ2-7; D unresolved. The germline V gene encodes CDR1 MNHEY and CDR2 SVGAGI. CDR3 size: 12 residues. V shed 8 bases and J shed 6 bases, with 14 bases lying between them. In nucleotides, the CDR3 is TGTGCCAGCCAAATCACGGAAGGCGAGCAGTACTTC. This codes for CASQITEGEQYF.

CDR3 region: CASSSGLAGAVEQFF. The CDR3 DNA reads as TGCGCCAGCAGCTCGGGACTAGCGGGAGCGGTTGAGCAGTTCTTC. V usage is TRBV5-1 and J usage is TRBJ2-1, with 14 bases that match TRBD2. Germline-derived CDR1 and CDR2 are SGHRS and YFSETQ. Trimming at V came to 3 bases and at J to 9 bases, leaving 5 bases not matched to a gene. The CDR3 totals 15 residues.

This sequence joins TRBV5-6 and TRBJ2-3, with 10 bases matching TRBD2. The CDR3 contains 16 residues. With 4 bases clipped from V and 9 bases from J, the junction kept 14 bases outside the gene matches. Looked up from germline, CDR1 is SGHDT and CDR2 is YYEEEE. CDR3 coding DNA: TGTGCCAGCAGCCCAGACATAGCGGGAGGTTCAGTCACGCAGTATTTT. It encodes CASSPDIAGGSVTQYF.

V and J are TRBV28 and TRBJ1-5; D gene uncertain. The V and J ends lost 6 bases and 0 bases respectively, with 9 bases between them. Germline CDR1 and CDR2: MDHEN and SYDVKM. The CDR3 has 14 amino acids. The chain's CDR3 is CASSPPLSNQPQHF. The CDR3 DNA reads as TGTGCCAGCAGCCCACCCCTTAGCAATCAGCCCCAGCATTTT.

J is TRBJ1-5 and V is TRBV6-5; D may be TRBD1 (5 bases). Deletions cut 4 bases from V and 3 bases from J, with 13 bases between. CDR3 length: 15 amino acids. Germline V gene sequence: CDR1 MNHEY, CDR2 SVGAGI. The DNA of the CDR3 is TGTGCCAGCAGTTCCCGGGACGGGTACAATCAGCCCCAGCATTTT. Translated: CASSSRDGYNQPQHF.